The rows below give T cell receptor beta chains drawn from one sample of a study of beta chain features in type 1 diabetes. Profiling relied on immunoSEQ multiplex PCR, and the TCRdb table lists in-frame clones only, not all of them. Altogether hundreds of thousands of clones are present, roughly an eighth being singletons, with the ten largest covering approximately 0.039%. What was sequenced was naive CD4+ T cells from blood. The receptors here all came from a man between 18 and 35 years old with type 1 diabetes. Both conserved end residues are trimmed from each CDR3. The order of the fields is CDR3 length, V gene, D gene, J gene, CDR3 protein. A D gene is named only where the DNA matches it firmly.

11	TRBV10-3	TRBD2	NA	AISGLDSGEQY
12	TRBV27	TRBD1	TRBJ1-4	ASREGQGWEKLF
13	TRBV27	NA	TRBJ1-2	ASSSILQGWYGYT
11	TRBV5-4	NA	TRBJ2-3	ASSSGATDTQY
8	TRBV30	NA	TRBJ1-2	AWMTDGYT
13	TRBV5-1	NA	TRBJ2-1	ASSGASASYNEQF
15	TRBV13	NA	TRBJ2-1	ASSLGGIQYIYNEQF
9	TRBV7-9	NA	TRBJ2-7	ASSGVYEQY
15	TRBV9	NA	TRBJ2-1	ASSVAPSRVRYNEQF
14	TRBV5-1	NA	TRBJ2-1	ASASAPRGGGNEQF
10	TRBV28	NA	TRBJ1-1	ASSQKGFKAF
12	TRBV6-1	NA	TRBJ2-1	ASKFEHSYNEQF
15	TRBV27	TRBD1	TRBJ1-2	ASSSRYPTGRVYGYT
12	TRBV2	NA	TRBJ1-5	ASSDRDNNQPQH
15	TRBV5-1	NA	TRBJ2-7	ASSLVLQRISSYEQY
13	TRBV6-5	NA	TRBJ2-7	ASSYSIPGSSGQY
11	TRBV29-1	NA	TRBJ1-1	SVTGTLNTEAF
11	TRBV19	NA	TRBJ1-2	ASTPSRRYGYT
11	TRBV7-9	NA	TRBJ1-4	ASSLEGTEKLF
12	TRBV5-4	NA	TRBJ1-2	ASSLVTGNYGYT
15	TRBV28	TRBD1	TRBJ2-6	ASSPGTGAAGANVLT
11	TRBV9	NA	TRBJ2-2	ASSVQGTGELF